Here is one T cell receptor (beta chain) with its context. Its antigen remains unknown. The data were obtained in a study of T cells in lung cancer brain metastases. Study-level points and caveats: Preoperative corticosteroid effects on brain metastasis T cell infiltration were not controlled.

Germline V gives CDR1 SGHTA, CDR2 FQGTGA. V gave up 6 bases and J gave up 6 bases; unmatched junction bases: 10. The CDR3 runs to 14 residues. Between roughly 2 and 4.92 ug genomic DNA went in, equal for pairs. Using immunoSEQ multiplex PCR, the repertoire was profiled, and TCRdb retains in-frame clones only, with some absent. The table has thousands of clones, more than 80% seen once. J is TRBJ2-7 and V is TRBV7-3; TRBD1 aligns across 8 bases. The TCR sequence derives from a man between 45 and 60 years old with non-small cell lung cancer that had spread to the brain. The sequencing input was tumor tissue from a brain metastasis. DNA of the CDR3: TGTGCCAGCAGTAGAGACAGGGGAGCGGTCGAGCAGTACTTC. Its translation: CASSRDRGAVEQYF.